The subject of this entry is one T cell receptor (beta chain). What it binds is not known. This sample is part of a study of T cell responses to AZD1222 COVID-19 vaccine. Whole-study findings and limits: Nearly half of spike-specific TCRs reportedly target variant regions that are unmutated in the B.1.351 and B.1.1.7 variants. There were mostly white British donors and more females than males, and clonal diversity was possibly underestimated. Repertoires were obtained only post-peak T cell response.

Analysis merged second doses at about 4 or about 12 weeks. Germline CDR1 is SGHDT and CDR2 is YYEEEE. The ends were cut back, 0 bases at V and 2 bases at J, with 13 bases in the middle. This CDR3 spans 16 amino acids. This table comes from immunoSEQ multiplex PCR, and its TCRdb copy is limited to in-frame clones, with some not included. The data show about 110,000 clones, 75% to 95% seen once. This TCR derives from an adult who received the AZD1222 COVID-19 vaccine. The sequencing here drew on peripheral blood, taken 28 days after the second AZD1222 dose. The chain has TRBV5-6 and TRBJ2-3; D is possibly TRBD2 (6 bases). The CDR3 DNA follows: TGTGCCAGCAGCTTGGTTGTCGGGAGTTACACAGATACGCAGTATTTT. Amino acids: CASSLVVGSYTDTQYF.